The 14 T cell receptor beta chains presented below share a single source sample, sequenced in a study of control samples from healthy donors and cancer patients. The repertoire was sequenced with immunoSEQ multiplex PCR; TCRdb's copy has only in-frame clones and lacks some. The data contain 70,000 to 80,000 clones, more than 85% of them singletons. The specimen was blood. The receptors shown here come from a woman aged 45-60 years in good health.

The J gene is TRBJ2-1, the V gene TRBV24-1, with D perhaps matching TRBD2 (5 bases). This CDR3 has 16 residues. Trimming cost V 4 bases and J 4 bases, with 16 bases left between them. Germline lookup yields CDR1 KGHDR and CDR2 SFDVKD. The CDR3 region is CATSDPASIAYNEQFF. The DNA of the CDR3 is TGTGCCACCAGTGACCCCGCTAGCATAGCATACAATGAGCAGTTCTTC.

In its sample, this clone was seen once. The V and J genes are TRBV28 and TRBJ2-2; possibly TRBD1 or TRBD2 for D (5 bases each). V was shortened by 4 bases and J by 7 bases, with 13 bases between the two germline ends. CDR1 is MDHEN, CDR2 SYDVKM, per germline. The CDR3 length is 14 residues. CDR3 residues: CASSSAGRGGELFF. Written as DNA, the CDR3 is TGTGCCAGCAGTTCGGCGGGTAGGGGCGGGGAGCTGTTTTTT.

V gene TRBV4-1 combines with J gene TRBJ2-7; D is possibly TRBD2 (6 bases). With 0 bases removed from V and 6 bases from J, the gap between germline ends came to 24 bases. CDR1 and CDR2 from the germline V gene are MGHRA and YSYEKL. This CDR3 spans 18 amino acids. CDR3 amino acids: CASSQEGILGGNRGEQYF. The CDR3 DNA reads TGCGCCAGCAGCCAAGAAGGGATTCTTGGGGGGAATCGGGGCGAGCAGTACTTC.

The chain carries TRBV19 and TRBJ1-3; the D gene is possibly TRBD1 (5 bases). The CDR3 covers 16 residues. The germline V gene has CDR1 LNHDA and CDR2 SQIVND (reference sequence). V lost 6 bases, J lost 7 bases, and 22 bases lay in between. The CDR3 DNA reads TGTGCCAGTAGCACTCCCACTGCAGGGATGGCCAACACCATATATTTT. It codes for CASSTPTAGMANTIYF.

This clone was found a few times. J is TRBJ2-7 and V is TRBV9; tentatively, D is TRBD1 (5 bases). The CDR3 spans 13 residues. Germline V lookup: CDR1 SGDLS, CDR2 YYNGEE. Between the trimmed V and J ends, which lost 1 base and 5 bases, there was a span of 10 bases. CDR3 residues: CASSVSGFDEQYF. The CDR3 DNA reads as TGTGCCAGCAGCGTATCAGGGTTTGACGAGCAGTACTTC.

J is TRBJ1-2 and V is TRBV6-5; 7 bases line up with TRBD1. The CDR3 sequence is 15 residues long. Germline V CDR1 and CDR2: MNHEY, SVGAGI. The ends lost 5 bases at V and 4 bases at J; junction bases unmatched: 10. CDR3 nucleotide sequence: TGTGCCAGCAGTCACCGGACAGGCTGGGGCTATGGCTACACCTTC. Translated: CASSHRTGWGYGYTF.

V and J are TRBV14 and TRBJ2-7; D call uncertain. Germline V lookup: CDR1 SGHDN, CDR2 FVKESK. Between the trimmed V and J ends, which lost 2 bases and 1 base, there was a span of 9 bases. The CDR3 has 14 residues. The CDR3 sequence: CASSQTRRSYEQYF. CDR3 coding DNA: TGTGCCAGCAGCCAAACGCGACGGTCCTACGAGCAGTACTTC.

The CDR3 sequence: CASSQTAGLEQFF. CDR3 DNA: TGTGCCAGCAGCCAAACAGCGGGACTTGAGCAGTTCTTC. The chain has TRBV7-3 and TRBJ2-1; 7 bases fit TRBD2. The CDR3 loop spans 13 amino acids. The germline gives CDR1 SGHTA, CDR2 FQGTGA. After removal of 5 bases from V and 9 bases from J, the junction contained 7 bases not matched to a gene.

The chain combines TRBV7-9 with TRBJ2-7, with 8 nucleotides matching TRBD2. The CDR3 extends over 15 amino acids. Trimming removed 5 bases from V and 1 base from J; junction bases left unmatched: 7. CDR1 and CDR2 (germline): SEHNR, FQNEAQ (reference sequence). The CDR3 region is CASSPDGGRSYEQYF. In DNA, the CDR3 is TGTGCCAGCAGCCCAGACGGCGGGAGGTCCTACGAGCAGTACTTC.

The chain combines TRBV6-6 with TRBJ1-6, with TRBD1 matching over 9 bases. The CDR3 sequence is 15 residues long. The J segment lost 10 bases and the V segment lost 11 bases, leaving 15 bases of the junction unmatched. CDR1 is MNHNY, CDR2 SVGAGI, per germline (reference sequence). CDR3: CAGRAGTGYGSPLHF. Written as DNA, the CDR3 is TGTGCCGGACGGGCCGGGACAGGGTATGGCTCACCCCTCCACTTT.

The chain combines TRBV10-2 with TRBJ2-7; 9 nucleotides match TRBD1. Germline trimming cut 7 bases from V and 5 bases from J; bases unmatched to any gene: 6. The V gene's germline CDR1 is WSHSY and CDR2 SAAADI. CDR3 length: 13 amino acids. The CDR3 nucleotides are TGCGCCAGCAACCGACAGGGGGGGGACGAGCAGTACTTC. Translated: CASNRQGGDEQYF.

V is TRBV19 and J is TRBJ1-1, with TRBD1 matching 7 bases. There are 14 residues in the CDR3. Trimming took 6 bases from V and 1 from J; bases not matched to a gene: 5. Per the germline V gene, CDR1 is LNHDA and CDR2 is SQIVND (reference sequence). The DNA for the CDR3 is TGTGCCAGTAGAACCGGGGACAGGAACACTGAAGCTTTCTTT. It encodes CASRTGDRNTEAFF.

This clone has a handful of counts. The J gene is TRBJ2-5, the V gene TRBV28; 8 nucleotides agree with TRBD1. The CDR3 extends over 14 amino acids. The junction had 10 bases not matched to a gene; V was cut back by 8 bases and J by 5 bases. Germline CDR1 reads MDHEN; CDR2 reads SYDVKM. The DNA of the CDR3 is TGTGCCAGCGCCGGCGCAGGGGGCTGGGAGACCCAGTACTTC. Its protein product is CASAGAGGWETQYF.

DNA for the CDR3: TGTGCCAGTAGTTTGGTCCGGTATAGCAATCAGCCCCAGCATTTT. This codes for CASSLVRYSNQPQHF. The J gene is TRBJ1-5, the V gene TRBV19; D remains ambiguous. The germline V and J ends were trimmed by 5 bases and 0 bases, with 11 bases remaining between them. Germline CDR1 LNHDA, CDR2 SQIVND (reference sequence). The CDR3 has 15 residues.